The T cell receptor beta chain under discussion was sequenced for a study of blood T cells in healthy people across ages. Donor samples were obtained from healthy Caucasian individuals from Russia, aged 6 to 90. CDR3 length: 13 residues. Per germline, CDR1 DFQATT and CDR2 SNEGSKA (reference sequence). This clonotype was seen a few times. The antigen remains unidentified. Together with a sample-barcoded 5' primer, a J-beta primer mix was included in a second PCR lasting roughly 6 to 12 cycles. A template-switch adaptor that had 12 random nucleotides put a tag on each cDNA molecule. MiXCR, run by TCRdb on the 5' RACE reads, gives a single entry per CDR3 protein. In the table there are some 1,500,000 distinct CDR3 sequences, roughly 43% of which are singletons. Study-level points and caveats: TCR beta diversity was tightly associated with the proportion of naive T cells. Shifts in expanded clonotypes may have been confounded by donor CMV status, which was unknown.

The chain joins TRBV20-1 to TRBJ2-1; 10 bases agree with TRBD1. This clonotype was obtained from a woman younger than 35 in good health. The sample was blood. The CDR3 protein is CSLDRGLYNEQFF. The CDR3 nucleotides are TGCAGCCTAGACAGGGGGCTCTACAATGAGCAGTTCTTC.